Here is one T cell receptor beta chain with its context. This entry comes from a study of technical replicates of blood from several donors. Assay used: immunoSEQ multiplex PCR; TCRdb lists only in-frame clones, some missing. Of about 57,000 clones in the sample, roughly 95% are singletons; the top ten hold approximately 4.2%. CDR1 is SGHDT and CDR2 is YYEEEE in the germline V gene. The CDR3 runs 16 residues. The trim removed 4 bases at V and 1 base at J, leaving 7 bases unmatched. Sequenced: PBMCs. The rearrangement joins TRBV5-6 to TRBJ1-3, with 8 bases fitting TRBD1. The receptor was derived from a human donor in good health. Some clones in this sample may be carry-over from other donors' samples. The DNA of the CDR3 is TGTGCCAGCAGCCTGGACAGGGCGGCATCTGGAAACACCATATATTTT. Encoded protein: CASSLDRAASGNTIYF.